A selection of T cell receptor beta chains follows, all from one sample in a study of shared clonotypes between healthy human individuals. Sequencing used immunoSEQ multiplex PCR; TCRdb keeps in-frame clones, though not all of them. The table shows under 130,000 clones, with roughly 70% occurring only once. Input material: memory CD8+ T cells sorted from blood. The receptors were gathered from a woman in her twenties or thirties in good health. The CDR3 runs from the conserved cysteine through the conserved F or W. Each record gives: D gene, V gene, clone size, J gene, CDR3 protein, CDR3 DNA. The D gene is left open where the match is weak. Expanded clones are given a class, and other clones once, few, many or no size at all.

TRBD2	TRBV27	-	TRBJ2-7	CASSLASGGTYEQYF	TGTGCCAGCAGTTTGGCTAGCGGGGGGACCTACGAGCAGTACTTC
-	TRBV5-5	-	TRBJ1-1	CASSFLPNTEAFF	TGTGCCAGCAGCTTCCTACCGAACACTGAAGCTTTCTTT
TRBD1	TRBV6-1	-	TRBJ2-6	CASSARDSKTVSGANVLTF	TGTGCCAGCAGTGCCCGGGACAGCAAGACGGTCTCTGGGGCCAACGTCCTGACTTTC
TRBD2	TRBV6-1	few	TRBJ2-1	CASSEGPGLASIGFF	TGTGCCAGCAGTGAAGGTCCAGGACTAGCATCCATTGGGTTCTTC
TRBD1	TRBV10-3	-	TRBJ1-1	CAISETGVGTEAFF	TGTGCCATCAGTGAAACAGGGGTCGGCACTGAAGCTTTCTTT
-	TRBV30	-	TRBJ1-4	CAWSVLTGNEKLFF	TGTGCCTGGAGTGTTCTCACAGGGAATGAAAAACTGTTTTTT
TRBD1	TRBV5-1	-	TRBJ2-7	CASSDRTGSGYEQYF	TGCGCCAGCAGCGACCGGACAGGGTCGGGGTACGAGCAGTACTTC
-	TRBV30	-	TRBJ2-3	CAWSPGGRGPDTQYF	TGTGCCTGGAGTCCCGGAGGGAGGGGGCCAGATACGCAGTATTTT
TRBD2	TRBV4-2	few	TRBJ2-7	CASSQGLAGEGYEQYF	TGTGCCAGCAGCCAAGGGCTAGCGGGAGAAGGGTACGAGCAGTACTTC
TRBD1	TRBV27	-	TRBJ2-7	CASSLDIGTGNEQYF	TGTGCCAGCAGTTTAGACATAGGGACAGGCAACGAGCAGTACTTC
TRBD2	TRBV27	once	TRBJ2-3	CASSLAGETDTQYF	TGTGCCAGCAGTTTAGCGGGAGAGACAGATACGCAGTATTTT
-	TRBV13	few	TRBJ1-4	CASTERGLANEKLFF	TGTGCCAGCACCGAGAGGGGCCTGGCTAATGAAAAACTGTTTTTT
-	TRBV29-1	-	TRBJ1-2	CSVEGTPKGNYGYTF	TGCAGCGTTGAAGGAACTCCTAAGGGTAACTATGGCTACACCTTC
-	TRBV27	-	TRBJ2-1	CASSLSPSSNEQFF	TGTGCCAGCAGTTTAAGTCCCAGCAGCAATGAGCAGTTCTTC
-	TRBV27	-	TRBJ2-6	CASSFLPPPGANVLTF	TGTGCCAGCAGTTTCCTGCCCCCTCCTGGGGCCAACGTCCTGACTTTC
-	TRBV28	-	TRBJ2-2	CASNLVPQKDWGLNTGELFF	TGTGCCAGCAATTTGGTTCCTCAGAAGGATTGGGGCCTAAACACCGGGGAGCTGTTTTTT
TRBD1	TRBV2	-	TRBJ2-7	CASRRTGISYEQYF	TGTGCCAGCAGACGGACAGGGATCTCCTACGAGCAGTACTTC
-	TRBV2	-	TRBJ1-2	CASSEVRQGYTF	TGTGCCAGCAGTGAAGTACGACAGGGCTACACCTTC
-	TRBV18	-	TRBJ2-3	CASSPPALPIAQYF	TGTGCCAGCTCACCACCCGCACTCCCAATCGCGCAGTATTTT
-	TRBV25-1	few	TRBJ2-1	CASSGIGGQFF	TGTGCCAGCAGTGGAATAGGGGGGCAGTTCTTC
-	TRBV28	-	TRBJ2-2	CASSLLTYAETGELFF	TGTGCCAGCAGTTTATTGACGTACGCGGAAACCGGGGAGCTGTTTTTT
-	TRBV5-1	once	TRBJ2-1	CASSLGHGYNEQFF	TGCGCCAGCAGCTTGGGTCACGGTTACAATGAGCAGTTCTTC
-	TRBV15	-	TRBJ2-7	CATSSLYSYEQYF	TGTGCCACCAGCAGTCTCTACTCCTACGAGCAGTACTTC
TRBD1	TRBV5-1	-	TRBJ2-2	CASSSGTGGIGELFF	TGCGCCAGCAGCTCCGGGACAGGGGGCATCGGGGAGCTGTTTTTT
-	TRBV28	-	TRBJ2-3	CASSLPGPDTQYF	TGTGCCAGCAGCCTTCCAGGGCCTGATACGCAGTATTTT
TRBD2	TRBV6-5	-	TRBJ2-7	CASSPGVAGYEQYF	TGTGCCAGCAGTCCCGGGGTAGCGGGGTACGAGCAGTACTTC
TRBD1	TRBV28	once	TRBJ1-5	CASRTGDSYSNQPQHF	TGTGCCAGCAGAACTGGGGACAGCTATAGCAATCAGCCCCAGCATTTT
TRBD2	TRBV5-4	few	TRBJ2-1	CASSQDAAGAYNEQFF	TGTGCCAGCAGCCAAGATGCAGCGGGAGCCTACAATGAGCAGTTCTTC
TRBD2	TRBV5-3	-	TRBJ2-7	CASSQDHGTSDEQYF	TGTGCCAGCAGCCAAGATCACGGGACTAGCGATGAGCAGTACTTC
-	TRBV19	once	TRBJ1-1	CASSSQENTEAFF	TGTGCCAGTAGTTCCCAGGAGAACACTGAAGCTTTCTTT
TRBD2	TRBV15	many	TRBJ2-7	CATSLGLAGAYEQYF	TGTGCCACCAGCCTGGGACTAGCGGGAGCCTACGAGCAGTACTTC
-	TRBV27	-	TRBJ2-7	CASSPLRGAPYEQYF	TGTGCCAGCAGTCCCCTACGGGGGGCACCCTACGAGCAGTACTTC
-	TRBV20-1	-	TRBJ2-7	CSASKDYEQYF	TGCAGTGCTAGCAAAGACTACGAGCAGTACTTC
-	TRBV7-8	-	TRBJ1-1	CASSLELGGTEAFF	TGTGCCAGCAGCTTAGAACTGGGCGGCACTGAAGCTTTCTTT
-	TRBV9	-	TRBJ2-7	CASSVALWDEQYF	TGTGCCAGCAGCGTAGCTTTATGGGACGAGCAGTACTTC
-	TRBV6-5	-	TRBJ2-6	CASSLTDSGANVLTF	TGTGCCAGCAGTTTGACAGACTCTGGGGCCAACGTCCTGACTTTC
-	TRBV9	-	TRBJ1-1	CASSVNSGKGGNTEAFF	TGTGCCAGCAGCGTTAACTCGGGTAAAGGGGGGAACACTGAAGCTTTCTTT
-	TRBV6-1	-	TRBJ1-4	CASSEISGTNEKLFF	TGTGCCAGCAGTGAAATATCGGGGACTAATGAAAAACTGTTTTTT
TRBD2	TRBV4-1	-	TRBJ2-7	CASSQLAGVSFYEQYF	TGCGCCAGCAGCCAACTAGCGGGAGTAAGTTTCTACGAGCAGTACTTC
TRBD2	TRBV28	-	TRBJ2-5	CASSAPGGGETQYF	TGTGCCAGCAGTGCCCCGGGAGGCGGAGAGACCCAGTACTTC
-	TRBV9	-	TRBJ2-1	CASSVVGLASYNEQFF	TGTGCCAGCAGCGTAGTAGGGCTAGCTTCCTACAATGAGCAGTTCTTC
-	TRBV28	-	TRBJ2-7	CASSLWVKSYEQYF	TGTGCCAGCAGTTTATGGGTAAAGTCTTACGAGCAGTACTTC
TRBD2	TRBV4-1	once	TRBJ2-2	CASSQVPGLAGGFTGELFF	TGCGCCAGCAGCCAAGTGCCGGGACTAGCGGGAGGGTTCACCGGGGAGCTGTTTTTT
-	TRBV25-1	-	TRBJ2-5	CASSGQGLTAQETQYF	TGTGCCAGCAGTGGCCAGGGGCTGACCGCCCAAGAGACCCAGTACTTC
TRBD2	TRBV10-2	many	TRBJ2-5	CASSATSVNYGETQYF	TGCGCCAGCAGCGCGACTAGCGTGAATTACGGTGAGACCCAGTACTTC
-	TRBV2	once	TRBJ1-2	CARSIVWIYGYTF	TGTGCCAGGTCTATAGTTTGGATCTATGGCTACACCTTC
-	TRBV6-6	-	TRBJ1-5	CASSYGGVGQPQHF	TGTGCCAGCAGTTACGGAGGGGTGGGTCAGCCCCAGCATTTT
-	TRBV28	-	TRBJ1-1	CASSPSGEAFF	TGTGCCAGCAGCCCCTCAGGGGAAGCTTTCTTT
-	TRBV27	-	TRBJ1-2	CASRRDNYYGYTF	TGTGCCAGCAGAAGGGACAACTACTATGGCTACACCTTC
-	TRBV13	few	TRBJ2-7	CASSLEGVVGYEQYF	TGTGCCAGCAGCTTAGAGGGGGTGGTCGGCTACGAGCAGTACTTC
-	TRBV25-1	-	TRBJ2-7	CASSGLGSTVNSYEQYF	TGTGCCAGCAGTGGCCTGGGTTCGACAGTTAATTCCTACGAGCAGTACTTC
TRBD2	TRBV25-1	many	TRBJ2-7	CASSGAGEREQYF	TGTGCCAGCAGTGGAGCGGGAGAAAGGGAGCAGTACTTC
TRBD1	TRBV19	-	TRBJ1-1	CASRLTGGGTEAFF	TGTGCCAGTAGACTTACAGGGGGAGGCACTGAAGCTTTCTTT